The 5 T cell receptor beta chains presented below share a single source sample, sequenced in a study of T cells after yellow fever vaccination. TCRdb re-called the 5' RACE reads through MiXCR, storing one row per CDR3 protein. Of nearly 550,000 distinct CDR3 sequences listed, 19% are singletons. Sample: PBMCs, taken 15 days after the yellow fever booster vaccination. These receptors were taken from a young man who received the YFV17D yellow fever vaccine.

The J gene is TRBJ1-5, the V gene TRBV10-3; D uncertain. Deletions cut 3 bases from V and 3 bases from J, with 3 bases between. The germline gives CDR1 ENHRY, CDR2 SYGVKD. The CDR3 is 12 amino acids. The CDR3 coding sequence is TGTGCCATCAGTGACAACAATCAGCCCCAGCATTTT. Protein: CAISDNNQPQHF.

This clonotype was counted ten times or more. CDR3 DNA: TGTGCCAGCAGCTTAGCCGCCGGCACCTCCTGGGTAGAGACCCAGTACTTC. Encoded protein: CASSLAAGTSWVETQYF. This sequence joins TRBV7-9 and TRBJ2-5; D uncertain. This CDR3 contains 17 residues. Germline assignment: CDR1 SEHNR and CDR2 FQNEAQ (reference sequence). With 0 bases removed from V and 4 bases from J, the gap between germline ends came to 18 bases.

This clonotype turned up a few times. The chain joins TRBV7-6 to TRBJ2-3; 8 bases map to TRBD1. Germline CDR1 SGHVS, CDR2 FNYEAQ. The length of the CDR3 is 15 residues. Trimming removed 4 bases from V and 2 bases from J; junction bases left unmatched: 5. In DNA form, the CDR3 reads TGTGCCAGCAGCTCAGGACAGGGACCCACAGATACGCAGTATTTT. It specifies CASSSGQGPTDTQYF.

The rearrangement uses TRBV15 and TRBJ2-5; either TRBD1 or TRBD2 may supply D (6 bases each). Germline loops: CDR1 LNHNV, CDR2 YYDKDF (reference sequence). The length of the CDR3 is 17 residues. V was shortened by 1 base and J by 5 bases, with 20 bases between the two germline ends. The CDR3 protein is CATSRARGGRGGETQYF. CDR3 sequence (DNA): TGTGCCACCAGCAGAGCCAGAGGGGGGCGAGGGGGGGAGACCCAGTACTTC.

The chain joins TRBV20-1 to TRBJ1-1, with D possibly TRBD1 on 5 matching bases. V was pared by 1 base and J by 3 bases, with 12 bases between. Germline V lookup: CDR1 DFQATT, CDR2 SNEGSKA (reference sequence). The CDR3 consists of 14 residues. In DNA form, the CDR3 reads TGCAGTGCTAGAGTCATTAGGGGCGACACTGAAGCTTTCTTT. It yields the protein CSARVIRGDTEAFF.